This T cell receptor beta chain was retrieved from a study of cytomegalovirus exposure and HLA in healthy donors. The CDR3 loop spans 14 amino acids. V was pared by 2 bases and J by 7 bases, with 11 bases between. Germline CDR1 reads MNHEY; CDR2 reads SMNVEV (reference sequence). Repertoires were generated with immunoSEQ multiplex PCR, while TCRdb's copy carries only in-frame clones and drops some. The sample has 250,000 to 300,000 clones; 65% to 90% are singletons. The chain is built from TRBV27 and TRBJ2-2; D remains unclear. Sequenced input: PBMCs. This receptor was taken from a woman younger than 35 in good health and CMV-seronegative. CDR3 DNA sequence: TGTGCCAGCAGTTTACTGGGCTTAGGCGGGGAGCTGTTTTTT. Its protein product is CASSLLGLGGELFF.